This T cell receptor (beta chain) stems from a study of shared clonotypes between healthy human individuals. CDR1 and CDR2 from the germline V gene are SGHNT and YYREEE (reference sequence). The CDR3 runs 16 residues. Germline trimming cut 4 bases from V and 1 base from J; bases unmatched to any gene: 6. The study enrolled healthy HIV-negative adults without recent acute infections or vaccinations as donors. General study findings and limits: Naive subsets generally exceeded memory subsets in estimated richness. In contrast to clonotypes shared by all four donors, non-shared clonotypes had lower generation probabilities. Sampling used blood alone; tissue repertoires probably differ.

Profiled with immunoSEQ multiplex PCR; TCRdb holds only in-frame clones, not every one. The repertoire holds more than 1.2 million clones, with approximately 98.5% as singletons. This clone was seen only once. Its antigen remains unidentified. The receptor comes from a man aged 25-40 years in good health. The chain recombines TRBV5-4 with TRBJ2-7; 12 bases are shared with TRBD1. Sequencing was performed on naive CD4+ T cells sorted from blood. Subset in this sample: CD45RA+ positively selected. Here the CDR3 DNA reads TGTGCCAGCAGCCGGGGGACAGGGGGCGCGTCCTACGAGCAGTACTTC. Translating gives CASSRGTGGASYEQYF.